The T cell receptor beta chain described here comes from a study of blood T cells in healthy people across ages. This CDR3 comprises 13 residues. Germline V gives CDR1 ENHRY, CDR2 SYGVKD. Notes on the study in general: Estimates drawn from one million T cells were deemed to understate diversity.

On this clonotype: Its antigen remains unknown.

Sample-barcoded 5' priming and a J-beta primer mix drove a second PCR of roughly 6 to 12 cycles. Via MiXCR, TCRdb re-called the 5' RACE reads, giving one row per CDR3 protein. The table records roughly 800,000 distinct CDR3 sequences, around a quarter of them present only once. The same sample was also studied in work on T cells of mothers and their children.

This chain joins TRBV10-3 and TRBJ2-5; D may match TRBD1 or TRBD2 (5 bases each). The J call may be faulty, since TRBJ2-7 better matches the DNA end. The sequence came from a boy between 5 and 17 years old in good health. The specimen was blood. The CDR3 nucleotides read TGTGCCGTTACACGGGACGTCTCCTACGAGCAGTACTTC. This sequence encodes CAVTRDVSYEQYF.